This T cell receptor (beta chain) was identified in a study of T-cell reconstitution after alpha-beta-depleted transplantation in children. Unique molecular identifiers were used to barcode this TCRbeta library. TCRdb reanalysed the PCR reads using MiXCR and keeps one entry per CDR3 protein. Of about 98,000 distinct CDR3 sequences listed, around 22% are singletons. Study-level findings and limits: Diversity of TCRbeta at day 60 was high in some patients, arising from surviving recipient T cells and thymic progenitors. Reports say that about two months after transplant, the alpha-beta T cells came out of several hundred graft clones that had expanded. Newly produced T cells mostly accounted for T-cell counts and diversity one year post-transplant.

Looked up from germline, CDR1 is LNHDA and CDR2 is SQIVND (reference sequence). V was pared by 2 bases and J by 4 bases, with 14 bases between. The CDR3 is 15 residues long. A word on this clonotype: Its antigen remains unknown.

J is TRBJ1-1 and V is TRBV19; the D is unclear. The sample in question was PBMCs, obtained before TCRalphabeta/CD19-depleted stem cell transplant. The TCR comes from a boy between 2 and 10 years old with acute lymphoblastic leukemia, due to receive a stem cell transplant. CDR3 bases: TGTGCCAGTAGTATAAAGGCTCGGGGTTTCACTGAAGCTTTCTTT. Its translation is CASSIKARGFTEAFF.